One sample yielded the 20 T cell receptor beta chains listed below, sequenced in a study of blood T cell repertoires in COVID-19. Clones were read by immunoSEQ multiplex PCR, and TCRdb kept only the in-frame ones, dropping some. Here the sample spans roughly 200,000 clones, about 80% being singletons. Sequencing used PBMCs or T cells enriched from blood (not recorded which). These receptors were obtained from a woman between 50 and 59 years old who had been exposed to COVID-19.

The chain joins TRBV5-5 to TRBJ2-1, with a possible D match to TRBD1 (5 bases). The CDR3 totals 14 residues. V was clipped by 0 bases and J by 6 bases, with 10 bases between them. CDR1 is SGHKS and CDR2 is YYEKEE in the germline V gene (reference sequence). CDR3 sequence (DNA): TGTGCCAGCAGCTTGGTGTACAGGACCAATGAGCAGTTCTTC. Its protein is CASSLVYRTNEQFF.

This clone was seen many times. The chain has TRBV7-8 and TRBJ2-1; 10 bases agree with TRBD2. The CDR3 runs 18 residues. J lost 2 bases, V lost 6 bases, and 13 bases had no gene match. Per the germline V gene, CDR1 is SGHVS and CDR2 is FQNEAQ. The CDR3 DNA reads TGTGCCAGCAGAATAGGGCTAGCGGGGGTTGGGGCCTACAATGAGCAGTTCTTC. Translated: CASRIGLAGVGAYNEQFF.

This CDR3 reads CAIGGYSGANVLTF. In DNA form, the CDR3 reads TGTGCCATCGGGGGTTACTCTGGGGCCAACGTCCTGACTTTC. The V gene is TRBV6-5, the J gene TRBJ2-6; D might be TRBD2 (6 bases). This CDR3 has 14 residues. CDR1 and CDR2 (germline): MNHEY, SVGAGI. V was pared by 10 bases and J by 0 bases, with 10 bases between.

The chain uses TRBV21-1 and TRBJ2-2; the table gives TRBD2 as D, unverified against the DNA. TRBV21-1 is shown as a pseudogene. There are 13 residues in the CDR3. CDR3 region: CASSKVVPGELFF. The CDR3, as DNA: TGTGCCAGCAGCAAAGTAGTGCCCGGGGAGCTGTTTTTT.

The J gene is TRBJ2-1, the V gene TRBV13; D is perhaps TRBD2 (7 bases). Germline V gives CDR1 PRHDT, CDR2 FYEKMQ (reference sequence). V lost 3 bases to trimming and J lost 2 bases, with 11 bases between them. The CDR3 length is 15 residues. The CDR3 sequence is CASSLAGATYNEQFF. The CDR3, as DNA: TGTGCCAGCAGCTTGGCGGGGGCCACCTACAATGAGCAGTTCTTC. Based on the CDR3 plus reference TRBV13 and TRBJ2-1, the full variable domain is AAGVIQSPRHLIKEKRETATLKCYPIPRHDTVYWYQQGPGQDPQFLISFYEKMQSDKGSIPDRFSAQQFSDYHSELNMSSLELGDSALYFCASSLAGATYNEQFFGPGTRLTVL.

The J gene is TRBJ2-3, the V gene TRBV7-9, with D unresolved. Trimming removed 2 bases at V and 0 bases at J, with 12 bases between. The CDR3 is 16 amino acids. Germline values: CDR1 SEHNR, CDR2 FQNEAQ (reference sequence). CDR3 region: CASSLLVSTSTDTQYF. CDR3 bases: TGTGCCAGCAGCTTATTGGTCTCGACTAGCACAGATACGCAGTATTTT.

V is TRBV7-2 and J is TRBJ2-1; maybe TRBD2 (5 bases). V lost 5 bases to trimming and J lost 0 bases, with 11 bases between them. The CDR3 length is 15 residues. Germline V gene sequence: CDR1 SGHTA, CDR2 FQGNSA. CDR3 nucleotides: TGTGCCAGCAGCCCGGACTCCAACTCCTACAATGAGCAGTTCTTC. It yields the protein CASSPDSNSYNEQFF.

This clone was seen just once. The chain joins TRBV5-1 to TRBJ1-4; TRBD1 aligns across 9 bases. The CDR3 has 16 residues. Germline-derived CDR1 and CDR2 are SGHRS and YFSETQ. Trimming cost V 5 bases and J 4 bases; bases outside gene matches: 9. CDR3 nucleotide sequence: TGCGCCAGCAGTCTTACCGGGACAGGGATTAATGAAAAACTGTTTTTT. Its translation is CASSLTGTGINEKLFF. Drawing the rest from reference TRBV5-1 and TRBJ1-4, the complete variable domain is KAGVTQTPRYLIKTRGQQVTLSCSPISGHRSVSWYQQTPGQGLQFLFEYFSETQRNKGNFPGRFSGRQFSNSRSEMNVSTLELGDSALYLCASSLTGTGINEKLFFGSGTQLSVL.

The chain couples TRBV7-6 to TRBJ1-1, with 7 bases identical to TRBD1. In germline, CDR1 is SGHVS, CDR2 FNYEAQ. This CDR3 spans 15 amino acids. J gave up 6 bases and V 0 bases, and 7 bases lay outside the gene matches. The CDR3 sequence is CASSLAAGGTSEAFF. Here the CDR3 DNA reads TGTGCCAGCAGCTTAGCGGCAGGGGGAACTTCTGAAGCTTTCTTT.

This clone was recorded once. The rearrangement uses TRBV11-2 and TRBJ2-1; 10 bases align to TRBD2. J lost 10 bases, V lost 0 bases, and 9 bases had no gene match. CDR3 length: 16 residues. Looked up from germline, CDR1 is SGHAT and CDR2 is FQNNGV. Written as DNA, the CDR3 is TGTGCCAGCAGCTTAGAGCTAGCGGGGGCCTCGGGGGAGCAGTTCTTC. Protein sequence: CASSLELAGASGEQFF.

The V gene is TRBV5-6, the J gene TRBJ1-3, with 9 bases aligning to TRBD1. Trimming cost V 4 bases and J 6 bases; bases outside gene matches: 5. CDR3 length equals 14 residues. Germline CDR1 is SGHDT and CDR2 is YYEEEE. CDR3 nucleotide sequence: TGTGCCAGCAGCGTGGACAGGGGCGAAAACACCATATATTTT. Translated: CASSVDRGENTIYF.

The chain uses TRBV6-5 and TRBJ2-3; 10 bases fit TRBD2. The CDR3 contains 14 residues. Losses at the gene ends were 10 bases for V and 0 bases for J; bases not matched to a gene: 4. Germline V gene sequence: CDR1 MNHEY, CDR2 SVGAGI. DNA of the CDR3: TGTGCCACTGCAGCGGGAGGGAGCACAGATACGCAGTATTTT. Translated: CATAAGGSTDTQYF.

The V gene is TRBV5-6, the J gene TRBJ1-2; D gene ambiguous. CDR3 length: 16 amino acids. The V gene's germline CDR1 is SGHDT and CDR2 YYEEEE. Trimming removed 1 base from V and 4 bases from J, with 17 bases in between. DNA of the CDR3: TGTGCCAGCAGCTTGTGGAGTTATGAGGGCATCTATGGCTACACCTTC. Its translation is CASSLWSYEGIYGYTF.

This rearrangement joins TRBV30 to TRBJ2-1, with a possible D match to TRBD2 (6 bases). Germline CDR1 and CDR2: GTSNPN and SVGIG (reference sequence). This CDR3 comprises 18 residues. V was cut by 3 bases and J by 0 bases, with 21 bases left in between. The CDR3 loop is CAWSGYRTTRSSYNEQFF. CDR3 nucleotide sequence: TGTGCCTGGAGCGGATACCGGACTACCAGGAGCTCCTACAATGAGCAGTTCTTC.

The chain joins TRBV2 to TRBJ1-1, with D tentatively TRBD1 (5 bases). Trimming took off 6 bases at V and 4 bases at J, with 12 bases between the two ends. Germline V lookup: CDR1 SNHLY, CDR2 FYNNEI. The CDR3 has 13 residues. The CDR3 protein is CASSAEGVTEAFF. CDR3 sequence (DNA): TGTGCCAGCAGCGCAGAAGGGGTCACTGAAGCTTTCTTT.

The V gene is TRBV6-1, the J gene TRBJ1-2; D call uncertain. V was cut by 1 base and J by 5 bases, with 14 bases left in between. Looked up from germline, CDR1 is MNHNS and CDR2 is SASEGT. This CDR3 is built from 15 residues. CDR3 in amino acids: CASSEDRRGPYGYTF. Written as DNA, the CDR3 is TGTGCCAGCAGTGAAGATCGGCGAGGTCCGTATGGCTACACCTTC.

This clone has only a few counts. The chain uses TRBV19 and TRBJ1-1; 8 nucleotides agree with TRBD1. Germline loops: CDR1 LNHDA, CDR2 SQIVND (reference sequence). The CDR3 is 16 residues long. V lost 6 bases and J lost 7; bases outside the gene matches: 16. CDR3 nucleotide sequence: TGTGCCAGTAGCCGAGGACAGGGAAAAGGTTTAATTGAAGCTTTCTTT. This encodes CASSRGQGKGLIEAFF. Drawing the rest from reference TRBV19 and TRBJ1-1, the complete variable domain is DGGITQSPKYLFRKEGQNVTLSCEQNLNHDAMYWYRQDPGQGLRLIYYSQIVNDFQKGDIAEGYSVSREKKESFPLTVTSAQKNPTAFYLCASSRGQGKGLIEAFFGQGTRLTVV.

The gene calls are TRBV19 and TRBJ1-1; perhaps TRBD1 as D (6 bases). Germline CDR1 and CDR2: LNHDA and SQIVND (reference sequence). Trimming stripped 8 bases from V and 2 bases from J, with 15 bases between. CDR3 size: 14 residues. Written as DNA, the CDR3 is TGTGCCAGTCGGAACAGGGCTTCAAACACTGAAGCTTTCTTT. Translated, it gives CASRNRASNTEAFF. Full variable domain (missing parts from reference TRBV19 and TRBJ1-1): DGGITQSPKYLFRKEGQNVTLSCEQNLNHDAMYWYRQDPGQGLRLIYYSQIVNDFQKGDIAEGYSVSREKKESFPLTVTSAQKNPTAFYLCASRNRASNTEAFFGQGTRLTVV.

The rearrangement uses TRBV18 and TRBJ2-3; 7 nucleotides line up with TRBD2. CDR1 and CDR2 from the germline V gene are KGHSH and LQKENI. With V trimmed by 6 bases and J by 1 base, 16 bases remained unmatched. The length of the CDR3 is 18 residues. CDR3 region: CASSQELPGLKGTDTQYF. CDR3 in DNA: TGTGCCAGCTCCCAAGAACTTCCGGGACTAAAGGGCACAGATACGCAGTATTTT.

The V and J genes are TRBV3-1 (or the pseudogene TRBV3-2) and TRBJ1-6; no clear D. The V end lost 3 bases, the J end lost 13 bases, and 10 bases lay between the germline ends. The CDR3 consists of 12 residues. Germline V lookup: CDR1 LGHDT, CDR2 YNNKEL (reference sequence). This chain's CDR3 is CASSHGVEPLHF. The CDR3 bases are TGTGCCAGCAGCCATGGTGTAGAGCCCCTCCACTTT.